This is a list of T cell receptor beta chains from one sample in a study of blood T cells in healthy people across ages. TCRdb reanalysed the 5' RACE reads using MiXCR and keeps one entry per CDR3 protein. The sample holds hundreds of thousands of distinct CDR3 sequences, roughly 53% seen once. Input material: blood. These receptors all come from an elderly man in good health. CDR3s include the opening cysteine and the closing phenylalanine or tryptophan. The D gene is left open where the match is weak. Part of the rows lack a size; the others show once, few, many or a class for expanded clones.

D: TRBD1; size: -; J: TRBJ2-1; V: TRBV20-1; DNA: TGCAGTGCTAGAGGGCGAGGACAGGGGAAATCCTACAATGAGCAGTTCTTC; CDR3: CSARGRGQGKSYNEQFF
D: -; size: -; J: TRBJ1-2; V: TRBV15; DNA: TGTGCCACCAGCAGAGATAGGGAGGGGTATGGCTACACCTTC; CDR3: CATSRDREGYGYTF
D: TRBD1; size: few; J: TRBJ1-4; V: TRBV5-1; DNA: TGCGCCAGCAGCTTGGCCGGGACAGGACCTGAAAAACTGTTTTTT; CDR3: CASSLAGTGPEKLFF
D: -; size: -; J: TRBJ2-5; V: TRBV24-1; DNA: TGTGCCACCAGTGGTCAGCTCGAGACCCAGTACTTC; CDR3: CATSGQLETQYF
D: -; size: -; J: TRBJ2-7; V: TRBV21-1; DNA: TGTGCCAGCAGCAAGCACCGCCCAGGACAGGGCCTTTTCTACGAGCAGTACTTC; CDR3: CASSKHRPGQGLFYEQYF
D: TRBD2; size: many; J: TRBJ2-3; V: TRBV9; DNA: TGTGCCAGCAGCGGCCGGGAGGGGATAGATACGCAGTATTTT; CDR3: CASSGREGIDTQYF
D: TRBD2; size: few; J: TRBJ2-1; V: TRBV29-1; DNA: TGCATCACTTTCGTGCCGGCTAGCGGGAGTCCCACAGTTTCCAATGAGCAGTTCTTC; CDR3: CITFVPASGSPTVSNEQFF
D: TRBD2; size: -; J: TRBJ2-3; V: TRBV6-1; DNA: TGTGCCAGCAGTGAGACCCTAGCGGGAGGAGATACGCAGTATTTT; CDR3: CASSETLAGGDTQYF
D: -; size: few; J: TRBJ1-2; V: TRBV6-5; DNA: TGTGCCAGCAGACCACCGGGATCACCGCGGGGCTACACCTTC; CDR3: CASRPPGSPRGYTF
D: -; size: -; J: TRBJ2-7; V: TRBV27; DNA: TGTGCCAGCAGTCCGCCCGGACGATGGGGGAGAGACGAGCAGTACTTC; CDR3: CASSPPGRWGRDEQYF
D: -; size: -; J: TRBJ2-1; V: TRBV24-1; DNA: TGTGCCACCAGTGCGTCGGGGGCCGTCTCCTACAATGAGCAGTTCTTC; CDR3: CATSASGAVSYNEQFF
D: -; size: -; J: TRBJ1-2; V: TRBV5-1; DNA: TGCGCCAGCAGTTTGACAGTATCGAACTATGGCTACACCTTC; CDR3: CASSLTVSNYGYTF
D: TRBD1; size: -; J: TRBJ1-2; V: TRBV3-1; DNA: TGTGCCAGCAGCCAAGATGCCGGACAGGGGGCAGGCGGCTACACCTTC; CDR3: CASSQDAGQGAGGYTF
D: -; size: -; J: TRBJ2-4; V: TRBV12-3/TRBV12-4; DNA: TGTGCCAGCAGTTACAGGGTTTCCAAAAACATTCAGTACTTC; CDR3: CASSYRVSKNIQYF
D: -; size: -; J: TRBJ2-3; V: TRBV7-2; DNA: TGTGCCAGCAGCTTATGGTTAAGACCGAACAGATACGCGTATTTT; CDR3: CASSLWLRPNRYAYF
D: TRBD2; size: -; J: TRBJ2-2; V: TRBV12-3/TRBV12-4; DNA: TGTGCCAGCAGTGTCCTTAGCGGGGCCGGGGAGCTGTTTTTT; CDR3: CASSVLSGAGELFF
D: -; size: -; J: TRBJ2-7; V: TRBV4-2; DNA: TGTGCCAGCAGCCACCGGACTGATGATTCCTACGAGCAGTACTTC; CDR3: CASSHRTDDSYEQYF
D: -; size: few; J: TRBJ2-1; V: TRBV15; DNA: TGTGCCACCAGCTACCCCGGGATCGGGTACAATGAGCAGTTCTTC; CDR3: CATSYPGIGYNEQFF
D: -; size: -; J: TRBJ1-1; V: TRBV3-1; DNA: TGTGCCAGCAGCCAAGGACTGGACACTGAAGCTTTCTTT; CDR3: CASSQGLDTEAFF
D: -; size: many; J: TRBJ2-6; V: TRBV5-1; DNA: TGTGCCAGCTCCGGGGATTCTGGGGCCAACGTCCTGACTTTC; CDR3: CASSGDSGANVLTF
D: TRBD1; size: once; J: TRBJ1-2; V: TRBV12-3/TRBV12-4; DNA: TGTGCCAGCAGTTATACTGGGACAGGGCTTAACTATGGCTACACCTTC; CDR3: CASSYTGTGLNYGYTF
D: -; size: -; J: TRBJ2-7; V: TRBV20-1; DNA: TGCAGTGCTAGAGATCGGCCGCTTCCGAGCTCCTACGAGCAGTACTTC; CDR3: CSARDRPLPSSYEQYF
D: -; size: once; J: TRBJ2-1; V: TRBV25-1; DNA: TGTGCCAGCAGTGAATACAGCGGAGCCTACAATGAGCAGTTCTTC; CDR3: CASSEYSGAYNEQFF
D: -; size: -; J: TRBJ2-5; V: TRBV2; DNA: TGTGCCAGCAGCCAAGGACCCAAGCAGGAGACCCAGTACTTC; CDR3: CASSQGPKQETQYF
D: -; size: once; J: TRBJ2-7; V: TRBV11-2; DNA: TGTGCCAGCGTAACGGACGGGCTATACAATGAGCAGTACTTC; CDR3: CASVTDGLYNEQYF
D: -; size: -; J: TRBJ2-6; V: TRBV11-2; DNA: TGTGCCAGCAGCTTACTCTGGGGCCCGGGTTCTGGGGCCAACGTCCTGACTTTC; CDR3: CASSLLWGPGSGANVLTF
D: TRBD2; size: -; J: TRBJ2-1; V: TRBV6-1; DNA: TGTGCCAGCAGTGAAGCTAGCGGGGGGTCCTACAATGAGCAGTTCTTC; CDR3: CASSEASGGSYNEQFF
D: -; size: -; J: TRBJ2-5; V: TRBV29-1; DNA: TGCAGCGTTGTAATAAGCGGCCAAGAGACCCAGTACTTC; CDR3: CSVVISGQETQYF
D: -; size: -; J: TRBJ1-1; V: TRBV6-5; DNA: TGTGCCAGCAGCAAAAGACAGGACAGAGGGACTGAAGCTTTCTTT; CDR3: CASSKRQDRGTEAFF
D: -; size: -; J: TRBJ1-1; V: TRBV7-3; DNA: TGTGCCAGCAGACCTGGCGGCCAAGAAAAAGCTTTCTTT; CDR3: CASRPGGQEKAFF
D: TRBD1; size: -; J: TRBJ2-1; V: TRBV24-1; DNA: TGTGCCACCAGTGATTCACAGGGGGATGAGCAGTTCTTC; CDR3: CATSDSQGDEQFF
D: TRBD2; size: -; J: TRBJ2-1; V: TRBV5-1; DNA: TGCGCCAGCCACTCCACGGGACTAGGTTACAATGAGCAGTTCTTC; CDR3: CASHSTGLGYNEQFF
D: -; size: -; J: TRBJ2-5; V: TRBV18; DNA: TGTGCCAGCTCACCAGGCTCTAGCGAGGCGTACTTC; CDR3: CASSPGSSEAYF
D: -; size: -; J: TRBJ1-2; V: TRBV24-1; DNA: TGTGCCACCAGTGAGATGGACAGCTACACCTTC; CDR3: CATSEMDSYTF
D: -; size: -; J: TRBJ2-2; V: TRBV2; DNA: TGTGCCAGCAGTGTTTCTAGGGGGACCGGGGAGCTGTTTTTT; CDR3: CASSVSRGTGELFF
D: TRBD2; size: -; J: TRBJ2-2; V: TRBV29-1; DNA: TGCAGCGTTGTTGGCGGGAGTAACACCGGGGAGCTGTTTTTT; CDR3: CSVVGGSNTGELFF
D: -; size: -; J: TRBJ2-1; V: TRBV6-6; DNA: TGTGCCAGCAGTCTCGTCCAAAACTACAATGAGCAGTTCTTC; CDR3: CASSLVQNYNEQFF